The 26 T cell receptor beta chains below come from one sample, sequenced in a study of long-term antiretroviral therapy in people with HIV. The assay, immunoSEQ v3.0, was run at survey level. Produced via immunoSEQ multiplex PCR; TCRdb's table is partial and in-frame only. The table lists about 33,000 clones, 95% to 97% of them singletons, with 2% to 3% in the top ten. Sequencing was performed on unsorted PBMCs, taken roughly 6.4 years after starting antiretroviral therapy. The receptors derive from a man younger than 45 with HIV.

CDR3 nucleotide sequence: TGTGCCAGCAACCCCCGGCGGGGGAACACTGAAGCTTTCTTT. This gives the protein CASNPRRGNTEAFF. The gene calls are TRBV6-5 and TRBJ1-1, with D unclear. Trimming stripped 7 bases from V and 1 base from J, with 13 bases between. The CDR3 runs to 14 residues. Germline V gene lookup returns CDR1 MNHEY and CDR2 SVGAGI.

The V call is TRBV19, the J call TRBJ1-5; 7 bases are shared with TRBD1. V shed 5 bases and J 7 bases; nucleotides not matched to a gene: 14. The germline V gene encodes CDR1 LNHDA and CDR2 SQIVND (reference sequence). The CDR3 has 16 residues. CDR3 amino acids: CASSVPGTAPEQPQHF. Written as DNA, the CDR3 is TGTGCCAGTAGTGTACCCGGGACAGCTCCAGAGCAGCCCCAGCATTTT.

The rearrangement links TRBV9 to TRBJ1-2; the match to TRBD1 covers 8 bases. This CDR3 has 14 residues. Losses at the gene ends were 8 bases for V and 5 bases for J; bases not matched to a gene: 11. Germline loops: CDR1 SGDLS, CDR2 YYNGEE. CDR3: CARPPSRDRYGYTF. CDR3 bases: TGTGCCAGACCCCCTTCCCGGGACAGGTATGGCTACACCTTC.

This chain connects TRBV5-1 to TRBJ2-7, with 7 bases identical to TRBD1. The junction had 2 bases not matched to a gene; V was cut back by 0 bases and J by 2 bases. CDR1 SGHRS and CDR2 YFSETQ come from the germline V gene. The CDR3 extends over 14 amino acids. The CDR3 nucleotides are TGCGCCAGCAGCTTGGGACAGGGTCCCTACGAGCAGTACTTC. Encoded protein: CASSLGQGPYEQYF.

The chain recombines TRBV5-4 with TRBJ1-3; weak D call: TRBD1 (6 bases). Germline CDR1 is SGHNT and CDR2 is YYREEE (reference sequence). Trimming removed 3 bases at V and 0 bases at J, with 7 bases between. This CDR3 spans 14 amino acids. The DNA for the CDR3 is TGTGCCAGCAGCTCACAGGGCTCTGGAAACACCATATATTTT. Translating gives CASSSQGSGNTIYF.

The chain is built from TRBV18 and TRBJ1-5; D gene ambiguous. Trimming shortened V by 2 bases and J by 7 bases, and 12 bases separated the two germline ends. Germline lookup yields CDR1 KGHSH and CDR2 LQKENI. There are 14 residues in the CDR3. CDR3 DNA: TGTGCCAGCTCACCAGGGGTATGGGAACAGCCCCAGCATTTT. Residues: CASSPGVWEQPQHF.

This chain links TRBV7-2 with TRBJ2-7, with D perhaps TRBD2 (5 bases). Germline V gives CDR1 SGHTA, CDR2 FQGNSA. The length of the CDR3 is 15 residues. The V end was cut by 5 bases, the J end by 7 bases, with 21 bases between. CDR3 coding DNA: TGTGCCAGCAGCCCACCAGGCCGATACCGGGATGAGCAGTACTTC. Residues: CASSPPGRYRDEQYF.

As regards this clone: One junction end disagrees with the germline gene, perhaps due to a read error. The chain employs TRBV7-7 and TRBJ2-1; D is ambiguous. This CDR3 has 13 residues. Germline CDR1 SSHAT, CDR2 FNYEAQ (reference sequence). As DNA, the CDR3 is TGTGCTAGCAGCTTGAATCCCTTTGGTGAGCAGTTCTTC. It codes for CASSLNPFGEQFF.

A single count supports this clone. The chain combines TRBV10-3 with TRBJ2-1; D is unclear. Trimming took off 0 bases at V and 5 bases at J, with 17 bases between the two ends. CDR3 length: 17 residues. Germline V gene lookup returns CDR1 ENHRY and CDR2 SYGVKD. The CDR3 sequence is CAISESRPYVGNNEQFF. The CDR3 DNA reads TGTGCCATCAGTGAGTCCCGACCCTACGTGGGGAACAATGAGCAGTTCTTC.

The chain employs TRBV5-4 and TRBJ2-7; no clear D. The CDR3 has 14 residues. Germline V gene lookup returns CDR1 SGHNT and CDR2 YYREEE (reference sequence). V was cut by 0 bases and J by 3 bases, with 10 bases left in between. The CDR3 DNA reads TGTGCCAGCAGCTTGGACGGGCTGGTCTACGAGCAGTACTTC. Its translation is CASSLDGLVYEQYF.

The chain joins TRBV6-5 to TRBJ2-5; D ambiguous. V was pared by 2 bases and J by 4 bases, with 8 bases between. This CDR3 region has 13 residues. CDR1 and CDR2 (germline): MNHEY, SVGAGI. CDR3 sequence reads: CASSYRPIETQYF. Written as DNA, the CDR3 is TGTGCCAGCAGTTACAGGCCTATAGAGACCCAGTACTTC.

The chain's CDR3 is CASSSIYELGANTEAFF. CDR3 DNA: TGCGCCAGCAGCTCCATTTACGAGCTGGGGGCTAACACTGAAGCTTTCTTT. The rearrangement uses TRBV5-1 and TRBJ1-1, with a tentative D call TRBD1 (6 bases). CDR1 and CDR2 from the germline V gene are SGHRS and YFSETQ. The CDR3 is 17 amino acids. Trimming removed 3 bases from V and 2 bases from J, with 20 bases in between.

The CDR3 DNA sequence: TGTGCCAGCTCCCCTCGGGGTACCTATGGCTACACCTTC. It codes for CASSPRGTYGYTF. V and J are TRBV18 and TRBJ1-2; D not resolved. This CDR3 comprises 13 residues. Germline V gene lookup returns CDR1 KGHSH and CDR2 LQKENI. V lost 6 bases and J 4 bases, leaving 12 bases between the germline ends.

This chain's CDR3 is CASSPKNEQFF. Here the CDR3 DNA reads TGTGCCAGCTCACCGAAAAATGAGCAGTTCTTC. The chain is built from TRBV18 and TRBJ2-1; D is ambiguous. The CDR3 length is 11 residues. From germline, CDR1 is KGHSH and CDR2 LQKENI. Trimming took off 3 bases at V and 7 bases at J, with 4 bases between the two ends.

CDR3 region: CAISEPRLPYEQYF. In nucleotides, the CDR3 is TGTGCCATCAGTGAGCCCAGACTCCCCTACGAGCAGTACTTC. The rearrangement joins TRBV10-3 to TRBJ2-7; D is unclear. Trimming cost V 2 bases and J 2 bases, with 10 bases left between them. From germline, CDR1 is ENHRY and CDR2 SYGVKD. CDR3 length: 14 amino acids.

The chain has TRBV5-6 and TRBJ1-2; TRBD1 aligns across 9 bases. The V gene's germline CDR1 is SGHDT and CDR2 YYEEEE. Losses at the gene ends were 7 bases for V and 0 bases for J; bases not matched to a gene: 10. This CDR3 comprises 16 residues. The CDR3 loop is CASRWDRDFSNYGYTF. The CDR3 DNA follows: TGTGCCAGCCGGTGGGACAGGGACTTCTCTAACTATGGCTACACCTTC.

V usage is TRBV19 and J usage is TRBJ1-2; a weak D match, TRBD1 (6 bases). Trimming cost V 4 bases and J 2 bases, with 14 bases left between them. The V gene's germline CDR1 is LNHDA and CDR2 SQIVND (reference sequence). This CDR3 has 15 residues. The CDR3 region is CASSNDRLENYGYTF. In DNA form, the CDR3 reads TGTGCCAGTAGTAACGACAGGTTGGAGAACTATGGCTACACCTTC.

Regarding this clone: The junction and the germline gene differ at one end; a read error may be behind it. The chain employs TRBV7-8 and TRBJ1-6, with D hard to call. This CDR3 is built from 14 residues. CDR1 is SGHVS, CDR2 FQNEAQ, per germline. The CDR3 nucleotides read TGTGCCAGCAGCTTAGGAGATTATACTTCACCCCTCCACTTT. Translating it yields CASSLGDYTSPLHF.

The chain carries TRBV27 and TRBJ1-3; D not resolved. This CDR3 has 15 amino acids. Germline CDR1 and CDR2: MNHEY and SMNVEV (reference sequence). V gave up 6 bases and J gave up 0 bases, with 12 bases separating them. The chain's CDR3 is CASRPVLDSGNTIYF. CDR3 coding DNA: TGTGCCAGCAGGCCTGTTCTGGACTCTGGAAACACCATATATTTT.

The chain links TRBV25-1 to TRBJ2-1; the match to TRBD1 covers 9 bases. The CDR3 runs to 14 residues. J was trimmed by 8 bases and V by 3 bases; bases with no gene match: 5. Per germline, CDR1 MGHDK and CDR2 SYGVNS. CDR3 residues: CASSDRDRVHEQFF. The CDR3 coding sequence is TGTGCCAGCAGTGACCGGGACAGGGTGCATGAGCAGTTCTTC.

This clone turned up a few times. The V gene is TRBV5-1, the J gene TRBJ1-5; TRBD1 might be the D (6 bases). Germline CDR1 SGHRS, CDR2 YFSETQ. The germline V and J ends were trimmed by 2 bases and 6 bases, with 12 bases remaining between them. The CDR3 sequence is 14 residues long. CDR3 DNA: TGCGCCAGCAGCTTAGGGACACGGGGTCAGCCCCAGCATTTT. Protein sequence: CASSLGTRGQPQHF.

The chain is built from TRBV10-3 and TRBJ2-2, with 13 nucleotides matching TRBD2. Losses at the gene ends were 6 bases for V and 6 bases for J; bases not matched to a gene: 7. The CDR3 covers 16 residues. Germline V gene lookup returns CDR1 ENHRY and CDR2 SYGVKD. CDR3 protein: CAISQTSGRAPGELFF. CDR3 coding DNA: TGTGCCATCAGCCAAACTAGCGGGAGGGCCCCCGGGGAGCTGTTTTTT.

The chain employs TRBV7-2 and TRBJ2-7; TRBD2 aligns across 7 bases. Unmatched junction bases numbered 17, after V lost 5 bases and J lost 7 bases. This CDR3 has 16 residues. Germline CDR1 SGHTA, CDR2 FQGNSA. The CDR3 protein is CASSPYGGGPNGEQYF. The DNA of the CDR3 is TGTGCCAGCAGCCCTTATGGGGGGGGACCAAACGGGGAGCAGTACTTC.

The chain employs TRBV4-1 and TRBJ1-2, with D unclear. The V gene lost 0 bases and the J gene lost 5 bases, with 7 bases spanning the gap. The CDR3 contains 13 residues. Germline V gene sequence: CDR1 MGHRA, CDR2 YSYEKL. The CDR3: CASSQDRDYGYTF. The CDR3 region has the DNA TGCGCCAGCAGCCAAGATCGGGATTATGGCTACACCTTC.

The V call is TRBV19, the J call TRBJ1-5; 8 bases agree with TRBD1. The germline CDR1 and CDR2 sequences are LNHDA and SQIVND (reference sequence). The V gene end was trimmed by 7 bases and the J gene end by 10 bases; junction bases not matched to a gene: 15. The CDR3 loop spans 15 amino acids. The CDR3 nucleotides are TGTGCCAGTACCTTCTCCCACCTCGGGACAGGCCCCCAGCATTTT. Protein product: CASTFSHLGTGPQHF.

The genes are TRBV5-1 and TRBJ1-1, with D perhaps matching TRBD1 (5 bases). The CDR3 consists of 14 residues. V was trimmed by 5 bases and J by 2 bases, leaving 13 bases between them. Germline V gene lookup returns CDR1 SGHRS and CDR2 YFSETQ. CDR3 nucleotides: TGCGCCAGCAGTTCAACCGGGACCAACACTGAAGCTTTCTTT. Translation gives CASSSTGTNTEAFF. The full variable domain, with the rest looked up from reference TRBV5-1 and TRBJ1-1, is KAGVTQTPRYLIKTRGQQVTLSCSPISGHRSVSWYQQTPGQGLQFLFEYFSETQRNKGNFPGRFSGRQFSNSRSEMNVSTLELGDSALYLCASSSTGTNTEAFFGQGTRLTVV.